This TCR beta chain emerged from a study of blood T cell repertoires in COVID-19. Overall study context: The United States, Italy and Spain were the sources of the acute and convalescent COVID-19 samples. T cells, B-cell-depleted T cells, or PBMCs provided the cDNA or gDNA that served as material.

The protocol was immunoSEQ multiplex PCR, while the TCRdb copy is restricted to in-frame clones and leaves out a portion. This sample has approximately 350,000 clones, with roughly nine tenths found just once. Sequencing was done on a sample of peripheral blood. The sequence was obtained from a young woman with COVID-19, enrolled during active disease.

CDR3 in amino acids: CASRPGQGAIQPQHF. DNA of the CDR3: TGTGCCAGCAGGCCCGGACAGGGGGCCATTCAGCCCCAGCATTTT. The gene calls are TRBV27 and TRBJ1-5, with 11 bases lining up with TRBD1. Losses at the gene ends were 6 bases for V and 6 bases for J; bases not matched to a gene: 7. The CDR3 loop spans 15 amino acids. In germline, CDR1 is MNHEY, CDR2 SMNVEV (reference sequence).